This T cell receptor beta chain was sequenced in a study of early T cells in non-severe SARS-CoV-2 infection listed by TCRdb under 2021. For the wider study: Bulk RNA from unsorted whole blood was used for TCR sequencing, so alpha and beta chains could not be paired. On the study overall, not on this receptor specifically: VDJdb matching was skewed toward anti-spike CD8 responses, so virus-specific expansions were likely underestimated and private and CD4 specificities were missed.

The study was a case-control design nested within a healthcare worker cohort in London, UK, with weekly nasopharyngeal swab PCR tests and blood sampling. Healthcare workers were recruited between 23 and 31 March 2020, during the week of the UK lockdown, and were followed weekly for up to about 15 weeks. Libraries came from 5' RACE. Sequencing was carried out with a NextSeq 500. To correct for sequencing error and PCR bias, the TCR library protocol tagged individual cDNA molecules with unique molecular identifiers. Both TCR alpha and beta chains were sequenced, and tight co-correlation was observed between alpha and beta sequence abundances in each sample. The source study handled its data this way. Decombinator V4 was used to perform V gene, J gene and CDR3 annotation of TCR sequences. TCRs were defined as expanded if a significant change between any two time points was detected under a Poisson model with p below 0.0001. TCR abundances were normalised to the total number of TCRs sequenced per sample and expressed as counts per million. MAIT TCRs were defined by TRAV1-2 paired with TRAJ12, TRAJ20 or TRAJ33, and iNKT TCRs by TRAV10 paired with TRAJ18. A search of VDJdb, accessed on 1 November 2021, was run for TCRs annotated to CMV, EBV and SARS-CoV-2, with TCRs annotated for multiple antigens excluded. Starting from the raw public reads, TCRdb applied fastp trimming at Q25, assembled clones with MiXCR and retained in-frame beta chains. Records with the same CDR3 protein are collapsed into one entry carrying the most frequent genes and DNA. The V and J calls, along with clone size, are taken from TCRdb and not from the paper's own processing. This sample gives 40,000 to 55,000 distinct CDR3 sequences in total; roughly 13% of them show up just once. The ten most abundant clones make up around 9.6% of the sample.

The CDR3 sequence holds 13 residues, the cysteine and phenylalanine included. Here the CDR3 DNA is all that survives: 39 bases in frame from base 1. The trim is 4 bases for V and 0 bases for J, with a gap of 9 bases between the germline ends. For CDR1 and CDR2, the germline V gene lists SQVTM and ANQGSEA. Concerning this clonotype: Its target antigen remains unknown. Base qualities are not at hand, and no much larger clone is one base apart.

The receptor was derived from an adult who was a healthcare worker with PCR-confirmed SARS-CoV-2 infection or an uninfected control (not recorded which). In this chain, TRBV29-1 is recombined with TRBJ1-1, with no D gene named confidently. The specimen was whole blood. The CDR3 region: CSVVTTMNTEAFF. The nucleotides read TGCAGCGTTGTGACGACCATGAACACTGAAGCTTTCTTT.